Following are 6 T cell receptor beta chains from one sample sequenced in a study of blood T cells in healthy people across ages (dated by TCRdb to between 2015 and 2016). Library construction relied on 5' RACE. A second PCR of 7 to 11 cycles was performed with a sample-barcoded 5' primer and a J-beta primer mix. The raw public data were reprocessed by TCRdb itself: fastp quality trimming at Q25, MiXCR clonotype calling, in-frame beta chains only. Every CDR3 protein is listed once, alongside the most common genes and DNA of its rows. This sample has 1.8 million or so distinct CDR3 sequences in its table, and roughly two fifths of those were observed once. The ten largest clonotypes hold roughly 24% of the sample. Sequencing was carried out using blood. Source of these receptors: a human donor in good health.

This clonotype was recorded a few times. The CDR3 coding sequence is TGTGCCAGCAGCCAGCGGGACAGGGGTACCTACGAGCAGTACTTC. Residues: CASSQRDRGTYEQYF. The chain carries TRBV7-9 and TRBJ2-7, with 10 bases lining up with TRBD1. This CDR3 region has 15 residues. The V gene end was trimmed by 5 bases and the J gene end by 2 bases; junction bases not matched to a gene: 6. Germline CDR1 SEHNR, CDR2 FQNEAQ (reference sequence).

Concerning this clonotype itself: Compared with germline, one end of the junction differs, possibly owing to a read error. CDR3 region: CTSSRDSSNELYF. CDR3 nucleotides: TGTACCAGCAGCCGGGACAGTTCCAACGAGCTGTACTTC. V and J are TRBV6-5 and TRBJ2-7; 7 positions match TRBD1. The CDR3 has 13 residues. CDR1 is MNHEY, CDR2 SVGAGI, per germline.

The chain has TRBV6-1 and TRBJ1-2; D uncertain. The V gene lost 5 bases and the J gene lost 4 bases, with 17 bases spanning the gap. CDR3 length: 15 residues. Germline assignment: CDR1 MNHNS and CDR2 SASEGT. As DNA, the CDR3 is TGTGCCAGCAGTCCTATCGACCCGACCCCCTATGGCTACACCTTC. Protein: CASSPIDPTPYGYTF.

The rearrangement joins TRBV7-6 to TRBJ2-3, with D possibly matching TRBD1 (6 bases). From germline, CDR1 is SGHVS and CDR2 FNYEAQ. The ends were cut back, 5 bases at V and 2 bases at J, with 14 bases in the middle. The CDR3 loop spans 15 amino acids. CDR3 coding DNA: TGTGCCAGCAGCCGACCCGGACAGCCCACAGATACGCAGTATTTT. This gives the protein CASSRPGQPTDTQYF.

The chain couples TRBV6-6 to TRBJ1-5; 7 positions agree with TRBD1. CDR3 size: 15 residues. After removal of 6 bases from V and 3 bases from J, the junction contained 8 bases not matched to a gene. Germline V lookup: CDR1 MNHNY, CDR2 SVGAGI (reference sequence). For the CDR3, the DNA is TGTGCCAGCAGAGTAGGACAGGACATCAATCAGCCCCAGCATTTT. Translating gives CASRVGQDINQPQHF.

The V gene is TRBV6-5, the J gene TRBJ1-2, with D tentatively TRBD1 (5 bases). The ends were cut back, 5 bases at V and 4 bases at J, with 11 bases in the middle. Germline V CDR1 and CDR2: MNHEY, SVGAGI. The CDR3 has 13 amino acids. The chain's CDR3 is CASSATDSYGYTF. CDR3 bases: TGTGCCAGCAGTGCCACCGACAGCTATGGCTACACCTTC.